The 25 T cell receptor beta chains below were found in one sample sequenced in a study of cytomegalovirus exposure and HLA in healthy donors. With 60 Vbeta and 13 Jbeta primers, the PCR was carried out. The assay was immunoSEQ multiplex PCR, and TCRdb's table has in-frame clones only and misses some. Of 110,000 or so clones in the sample, about two thirds were seen once. The sequenced sample was PBMCs. These receptors came from a woman in her seventies in good health and CMV-seropositive.

This clone occurred once. Other DNA variants within this sample encode the same CDR3. This chain links TRBV15 with TRBJ1-5, with D perhaps TRBD1 (6 bases). V was shortened by 1 base and J by 5 bases, with 12 bases between the two germline ends. CDR3 size: 15 residues. Germline-derived CDR1 and CDR2 are LNHNV and YYDKDF (reference sequence). CDR3 protein: CATSRAGRGDQPQHF. DNA for the CDR3: TGTGCCACCAGCAGAGCGGGCAGGGGTGATCAGCCCCAGCATTTT.

The chain recombines TRBV7-8 with TRBJ2-2; 10 nucleotides line up with TRBD2. Germline V CDR1 and CDR2: SGHVS, FQNEAQ. Trimming cost V 6 bases and J 5 bases; bases outside gene matches: 12. The CDR3 sequence is 17 residues long. The CDR3 nucleotides are TGTGCCAGCAGTTCTACTTCTAGCGGGGGAAATACCGGGGAGCTGTTTTTT. This gives the protein CASSSTSSGGNTGELFF.

This clone turned up a few times. This chain uses TRBV19 with TRBJ1-6, with D tentatively TRBD1 (6 bases). This CDR3 has 12 residues. V was clipped by 5 bases and J by 14 bases, with 13 bases between them. Looked up from germline, CDR1 is LNHDA and CDR2 is SQIVND (reference sequence). CDR3 amino acids: CASSPGVSALHF. The CDR3 nucleotides read TGTGCCAGTAGTCCAGGGGTGTCAGCCCTCCACTTT.

The gene calls are TRBV6-5 and TRBJ1-1; the D gene is possibly TRBD1 (6 bases). The CDR3 is made up of 14 amino acids. V lost 6 bases to trimming and J lost 6 bases, with 17 bases between them. From germline, CDR1 is MNHEY and CDR2 SVGAGI. This CDR3 reads CASRDYRESAEAFF. The DNA of the CDR3 is TGTGCCAGCAGGGATTACAGGGAGTCGGCTGAAGCTTTCTTT.

The chain recombines TRBV19 with TRBJ2-5, with 11 bases fitting TRBD2. This CDR3 is 15 amino acids long. CDR1 and CDR2 from the germline V gene are LNHDA and SQIVND (reference sequence). V lost 6 bases to trimming and J lost 5 bases; unmatched junction nucleotides: 8. The CDR3 reads CASRSTSGDLETQYF. The CDR3 DNA follows: TGTGCCAGTAGATCGACTAGCGGGGATCTGGAGACCCAGTACTTC.

The sample holds one count of this clone. The chain carries TRBV7-2 and TRBJ1-5; D perhaps matches TRBD1 (5 bases). This CDR3 is built from 15 residues. Deletions cut 4 bases from V and 0 bases from J, with 10 bases between. Germline CDR1 is SGHTA and CDR2 is FQGNSA. In DNA, the CDR3 is TGTGCCAGCAGCTCGGACATTTATAGCAATCAGCCCCAGCATTTT. Protein sequence: CASSSDIYSNQPQHF.

This clone was observed once. The rearrangement uses TRBV7-3 and TRBJ1-1, with D hard to call. The V gene lost 1 base and the J gene lost 2 bases, with 5 bases spanning the gap. Germline CDR1 reads SGHTA; CDR2 reads FQGTGA. This CDR3 has 13 residues. DNA for the CDR3: TGTGCCAGCAGCTTAATGTCTAACACTGAAGCTTTCTTT. Protein: CASSLMSNTEAFF.

The table lists this clone with a count of one. This sequence joins TRBV5-1 and TRBJ2-1; 9 bases match TRBD1. Germline V lookup: CDR1 SGHRS, CDR2 YFSETQ. This CDR3 is built from 13 residues. J was trimmed by 8 bases and V by 4 bases; bases with no gene match: 4. CDR3 in DNA: TGCGCCAGCAGCCCAAGGACAGGGGATGAGCAGTTCTTC. Its protein product is CASSPRTGDEQFF.

The chain has TRBV7-2 and TRBJ2-5, with 9 bases matching TRBD1. V was pared by 6 bases and J by 3 bases, with 2 bases of the junction left unmatched. Per germline, CDR1 SGHTA and CDR2 FQGNSA. The CDR3 runs to 13 residues. CDR3 residues: CASSRDREETQYF. The DNA for the CDR3 is TGTGCCAGCAGTAGGGACAGGGAAGAGACCCAGTACTTC.

This clone was seen more than once but under ten times. V gene TRBV13 combines with J gene TRBJ1-1; the D gene is possibly TRBD1 (5 bases). Trimming cost V 5 bases and J 9 bases, with 10 bases left between them. The CDR3 is 11 residues long. CDR1 and CDR2 (germline): PRHDT, FYEKMQ (reference sequence). Here the CDR3 reads CASSERTQAFF. The CDR3 coding sequence is TGTGCCAGCAGCGAACGGACACAAGCTTTCTTT.

This rearrangement joins TRBV6-5 to TRBJ2-7; perhaps TRBD2 as D (5 bases). Germline lookup yields CDR1 MNHEY and CDR2 SVGAGI. The CDR3 has 13 amino acids. V shed 4 bases and J shed 6 bases, with 13 bases lying between them. CDR3 amino acids: CASSSGRKGEQYF. For the CDR3, the DNA is TGTGCCAGCAGTTCGGGGAGAAAGGGCGAGCAGTACTTC.

V usage is TRBV7-6 and J usage is TRBJ1-1, with 11 bases identical to TRBD1. CDR3 length: 15 residues. In germline, CDR1 is SGHVS, CDR2 FNYEAQ. V lost 4 bases and J lost 8; bases outside the gene matches: 9. The CDR3 loop is CASSSGQGAIQEAFF. In DNA form, the CDR3 reads TGTGCCAGCAGCTCCGGACAGGGGGCGATACAGGAAGCTTTCTTT. The full variable domain, rest sourced from reference TRBV7-6 and TRBJ1-1, is GAGVSQSPRYKVTKRGQDVALRCDPISGHVSLYWYRQALGQGPEFLTYFNYEAQQDKSGLPNDRFSAERPEGSISTLTIQRTEQRDSAMYRCASSSGQGAIQEAFFGQGTRLTVV.

This clone was counted once. The chain combines TRBV4-1 with TRBJ1-4; 12 bases are a match to TRBD1. The CDR3 runs 15 residues. Unmatched junction bases numbered 10, after V lost 3 bases and J lost 14 bases. CDR1 is MGHRA and CDR2 is YSYEKL in the germline V gene. The CDR3 region has the DNA TGCGCCAGCAGCCACCCGGGACAGGGGGCCGACCGGCTGTTTTTT. Protein product: CASSHPGQGADRLFF.

The V gene is TRBV5-4, the J gene TRBJ1-2, with 7 nucleotides matching TRBD1. This CDR3 has 18 amino acids. V shed 2 bases, J shed 3 bases, and the junction held 16 bases outside the gene matches. CDR1 is SGHNT and CDR2 is YYREEE in the germline V gene (reference sequence). The CDR3 coding sequence is TGTGCCAGCAGCTTTGATGGATCCGACAGGGCATATTACTATGGCTACACCTTC. Translated: CASSFDGSDRAYYYGYTF.

The gene calls are TRBV4-2 and TRBJ2-7, with D perhaps matching TRBD1 (6 bases). CDR3 length: 14 amino acids. Trimming took off 3 bases at V and 6 bases at J, with 15 bases between the two ends. Germline V gene lookup returns CDR1 LGHNA and CDR2 YNFKEQ. This CDR3 reads CASSQETGSSEQYF. CDR3 DNA sequence: TGTGCCAGCAGCCAGGAAACAGGGTCTAGCGAGCAGTACTTC.

This clone appeared a single time. This chain uses TRBV4-1 with TRBJ1-1, with 8 bases that match TRBD1. Trimming took 5 bases from V and 5 from J; bases not matched to a gene: 4. CDR1 and CDR2 from the germline V gene are MGHRA and YSYEKL. The CDR3 has 13 residues. The CDR3 loop is CASSKDRVTEAFF. The CDR3, as DNA: TGCGCCAGCAGCAAGGACAGGGTAACTGAAGCTTTCTTT.

This clone was seen only once. The chain combines TRBV7-2 with TRBJ2-1; the match to TRBD2 covers 11 bases. This CDR3 has 14 residues. Germline-derived CDR1 and CDR2 are SGHTA and FQGNSA. With 2 bases clipped from V and 7 bases from J, the junction kept 1 base outside the gene matches. For the CDR3, the DNA is TGTGCCAGCAGCTTAAGACTAGCGGGGAATGAGCAGTTCTTC. Amino acids: CASSLRLAGNEQFF.

This chain uses TRBV5-1 with TRBJ2-2; 11 bases map to TRBD2. V shed 1 base, J shed 5 bases, and the junction held 4 bases outside the gene matches. Germline V gene lookup returns CDR1 SGHRS and CDR2 YFSETQ. CDR3 size: 16 residues. The CDR3 nucleotides read TGCGCCAGCAGCTTGCGGCTAGCGGGGGGAACCGGGGAGCTGTTTTTT. Protein: CASSLRLAGGTGELFF. Using reference TRBV5-1 and TRBJ2-2 for the parts outside the CDR3, the full variable domain is KAGVTQTPRYLIKTRGQQVTLSCSPISGHRSVSWYQQTPGQGLQFLFEYFSETQRNKGNFPGRFSGRQFSNSRSEMNVSTLELGDSALYLCASSLRLAGGTGELFFGEGSRLTVL.

This clone is labeled medium-sized (0.01 to 0.1%). The gene calls are TRBV5-1 and TRBJ1-2; D unresolved. This CDR3 is 15 amino acids long. Deletions cut 1 base from V and 5 bases from J, with 15 bases between. Looked up from germline, CDR1 is SGHRS and CDR2 is YFSETQ. The CDR3: CASSLFGVLRYGYTF. The CDR3 nucleotides read TGCGCCAGCAGCTTGTTTGGAGTATTGAGGTATGGCTACACCTTC. The whole variable domain, remainder taken from reference TRBV5-1 and TRBJ1-2, is KAGVTQTPRYLIKTRGQQVTLSCSPISGHRSVSWYQQTPGQGLQFLFEYFSETQRNKGNFPGRFSGRQFSNSRSEMNVSTLELGDSALYLCASSLFGVLRYGYTFGSGTRLTVV.

The chain links TRBV4-1 to TRBJ2-2; 10 nucleotides align to TRBD1. Germline values: CDR1 MGHRA, CDR2 YSYEKL. The length of the CDR3 is 15 residues. The V and J ends lost 5 bases and 6 bases, in that order; junction bases with no gene match: 6. CDR3: CASSNSGTGAGELFF. CDR3 DNA: TGCGCCAGCAGCAACTCCGGGACAGGGGCCGGGGAGCTGTTTTTT.

In this sample, this clone turned up a few times. This chain uses TRBV18 with TRBJ2-7; the match to TRBD1 covers 7 bases. There are 19 residues in the CDR3. CDR1 and CDR2 from the germline V gene are KGHSH and LQKENI. The V gene end was trimmed by 3 bases and the J gene end by 2 bases; junction bases not matched to a gene: 19. For the CDR3, the DNA is TGTGCCAGCTCACCTCAAGGTCTCGGATGGGGACAGAGCACCTACGAGCAGTACTTC. It codes for CASSPQGLGWGQSTYEQYF. The full variable domain, rest sourced from reference TRBV18 and TRBJ2-7, is NAGVMQNPRHLVRRRGQEARLRCSPMKGHSHVYWYRQLPEEGLKFMVYLQKENIIDESGMPKERFSAEFPKEGPSILRIQQVVRGDSAAYFCASSPQGLGWGQSTYEQYFGPGTRLTVT.

This clone was counted between two and nine times. The V gene is TRBV19, the J gene TRBJ1-4, with a possible D match to TRBD1 (6 bases). Trimming removed 5 bases from V and 6 bases from J, with 19 bases in between. Germline CDR1 and CDR2: LNHDA and SQIVND (reference sequence). The CDR3 contains 16 residues. The CDR3 spells CASSSVTGWTYEKLFF. The CDR3 DNA reads as TGTGCCAGTAGTTCAGTAACAGGGTGGACTTATGAAAAACTGTTTTTT.

The chain combines TRBV14 with TRBJ2-3; 9 bases agree with TRBD2. Trimming took 3 bases from V and 0 from J; bases not matched to a gene: 22. The germline gives CDR1 SGHDN, CDR2 FVKESK. This CDR3 is built from 22 residues. The CDR3 sequence: CASSQNAVGLASYSSSTDTQYF. CDR3 nucleotide sequence: TGTGCCAGCAGCCAGAACGCAGTAGGACTAGCGAGTTACTCCTCTAGCACAGATACGCAGTATTTT. Full variable domain (missing parts from reference TRBV14 and TRBJ2-3): EAGVTQFPSHSVIEKGQTVTLRCDPISGHDNLYWYRRVMGKEIKFLLHFVKESKQDESGMPNNRFLAERTGGTYSTLKVQPAELEDSGVYFCASSQNAVGLASYSSSTDTQYFGPGTRLTVL.

The V call is TRBV19, the J call TRBJ1-1, with 8 bases identical to TRBD1. Germline V CDR1 and CDR2: LNHDA, SQIVND (reference sequence). V gave up 4 bases and J gave up 2 bases; unmatched junction bases: 6. The CDR3 loop spans 15 amino acids. CDR3 sequence reads: CASSTLGTGNTEAFF. Here the CDR3 DNA reads TGTGCCAGTAGTACACTCGGGACAGGTAACACTGAAGCTTTCTTT.

The table lists this clone with a few counts. The chain recombines TRBV14 with TRBJ2-1; D perhaps matches TRBD1 (5 bases). CDR1 is SGHDN, CDR2 FVKESK, per germline. Trimming took 0 bases from V and 0 from J, leaving 6 bases between them. The CDR3 extends over 15 amino acids. The CDR3 region is CASSQDRGSYNEQFF. As DNA, the CDR3 is TGTGCCAGCAGCCAAGATAGGGGCTCCTACAATGAGCAGTTCTTC.